This passage covers 8 T cell receptor beta chains from one sample sequenced in a study of post-analysis software for immune sequencing data. The study's findings and limits: In patients, TRBV5-6, TRBV5-1 and TRBV20-1 belonged to four or five TRBV segments found more frequently than in controls.

Unique molecular identifiers had been added to the TCR beta cDNA libraries. TCRdb called the PCR reads again in MiXCR, with one record for every CDR3 protein. The profile shows approximately 150,000 distinct CDR3 sequences, approximately 28% of them singletons. For these receptors, no antigen is known. The sequenced material came from blood. These receptors were taken from a girl between 5 and 17 years old with multiple sclerosis.

This clonotype has at least ten counts. The chain couples TRBV9 to TRBJ2-1; 12 bases align to TRBD2. The CDR3 is made up of 16 amino acids. Germline values: CDR1 SGDLS, CDR2 YYNGEE. V lost 4 bases and J lost 7; bases outside the gene matches: 9. CDR3 DNA sequence: TGTGCCAGCAGCCCGGTGACTAGCGGGAGAGGTAATGAGCAGTTCTTC. It codes for CASSPVTSGRGNEQFF.

This clonotype was seen many times. This sequence joins TRBV18 and TRBJ2-5; no definite D call. V lost 2 bases and J 5 bases, leaving 15 bases between the germline ends. The CDR3 length is 15 residues. CDR1 KGHSH and CDR2 LQKENI come from the germline V gene. CDR3 residues: CASSPSAAVGETQYF. The DNA for the CDR3 is TGTGCCAGCTCACCATCGGCTGCAGTGGGCGAGACCCAGTACTTC.

The rearrangement joins TRBV27 to TRBJ1-2, with TRBD1 matching 7 bases. The CDR3 consists of 19 residues. J lost 8 bases, V lost 4 bases, and 25 bases had no gene match. The germline V gene has CDR1 MNHEY and CDR2 SMNVEV (reference sequence). CDR3 nucleotide sequence: TGTGCCAGCAGTTCCCCGTTTGGTAGGGGGCGCAGCCTCCTCTGGGGCTACACCTTC. Protein sequence: CASSSPFGRGRSLLWGYTF.

The chain carries TRBV20-1 and TRBJ1-3, with D perhaps TRBD1 (5 bases). Per germline, CDR1 DFQATT and CDR2 SNEGSKA (reference sequence). V lost 6 bases, J lost 0 bases, and 15 bases lay in between. The CDR3 contains 15 residues. The CDR3 spells CSAALGGYSGNTIYF. As DNA, the CDR3 is TGCAGTGCAGCCCTCGGGGGTTACTCTGGAAACACCATATATTTT.

With regard to this clonotype: This may arise from a read error, as a much more abundant clone is one base away. V gene TRBV18 combines with J gene TRBJ2-1, with D possibly being TRBD1 or TRBD2 (5 bases each). Germline CDR1 reads KGHSH; CDR2 reads LQKENI. V was shortened by 3 bases and J by 10 bases, with 7 bases between the two germline ends. CDR3 length: 11 amino acids. The CDR3 DNA reads TGTGCCAGCTCACCGGGGGAAGAGCAGTTCTTC. Translating it yields CASSPGEEQFF.

In this sample, this clonotype turned up once. An end of the junction differs from the germline gene, which may be a read error. The rearrangement uses TRBV15 and TRBJ2-2; D is tentatively TRBD1 or TRBD2 (5 bases each). The CDR3 is made up of 16 amino acids. Germline V gives CDR1 LNHNV, CDR2 YYDKDF (reference sequence). The CDR3, as DNA: TGTGCCACCAGCAGCAGAACTAGTAGGGGCACCGAGGAGCTGTTTTTT. This encodes CATSSRTSRGTEELFF. The complete variable domain, with remaining parts taken from reference TRBV15 and TRBJ2-2, reads DAMVIQNPRYQVTQFGKPVTLSCSQTLNHNVMYWYQQKSSQAPKLLFHYYDKDFNNEADTPDNFQSRRPNTSFCFLDIRSPGLGDTAMYLCATSSRTSRGTEELFFGEGSRLTVL.

Details on this clonotype: A read error is possible here, since a much larger clone lies one base away. The rearrangement joins TRBV2 to TRBJ1-5; D is perhaps TRBD1 (6 bases). This CDR3 is 15 amino acids long. CDR1 is SNHLY, CDR2 FYNNEI, per germline. CDR3 nucleotide sequence: TGTGCCAGCAGTGATCTCACAGGGAGCAATCGGCCCCAGCATTTT. Translated: CASSDLTGSNRPQHF.

A few counts support this clonotype. CDR3: CASSPQCVRCASGANVLTF. In DNA, the CDR3 is TGTGCCAGCAGCCCCCAGTGCGTAAGATGTGCATCCGGGGCCAACGTCCTGACTTTC. The chain couples TRBV9 to TRBJ2-6, with no clear D. With 4 bases removed from V and 4 bases from J, the gap between germline ends came to 24 bases. The CDR3 contains 19 residues. Looked up from germline, CDR1 is SGDLS and CDR2 is YYNGEE.